This T cell receptor (beta chain) derives from a study of shared clonotypes between healthy human individuals. Study-level points and caveats: Collection of samples was limited to blood; tissue repertoires likely differ.

Per the germline V gene, CDR1 is SGHTA and CDR2 is FQGNSA. V trimming: 3 bases; J trimming: 0 bases; junction bases outside the gene matches: 6. This CDR3 contains 18 residues. For this clone: Its target is not known.

Terminally differentiated effector memory CD45RA+ cells were left out of the naive CD8 fraction, which was CD45RO-negative and positively selected for CCR7. Measured with immunoSEQ multiplex PCR; TCRdb has only the in-frame clones, and not every one. In the table there are about 750,000 clones, around 93% of which are singletons. The sequencing input was naive CD8+ T cells sorted from blood. The chain joins TRBV7-2 to TRBJ2-4, with 12 nucleotides matching TRBD2. The TCR sequence derives from a young man in good health. The CDR3 coding sequence is TGTGCCAGCAGCTTTAGACTAGCGGGAGACCTAGCCAAAAACATTCAGTACTTC. Its protein is CASSFRLAGDLAKNIQYF.